The present T cell receptor (beta chain) was sequenced within a study of prognosis after radiotherapy for stage I lung cancer (dated by TCRdb to the early 2020s). The study in broad terms: Fewer than 20 stage I NSCLC patients were enrolled in Nanjing, China, between 2018 and January 2019. Four of the 19 patients developed distant metastases after SBRT, at a median of roughly seven months; the other 15 showed no significant progression. Ages in the cohort of about a dozen men and five to seven women ranged from about 50 to 84 years, with a median of 74. Eleven to twelve patients had adenocarcinoma and seven had squamous cell carcinoma as the tumor histology. The study profiled peripheral blood TCR beta repertoires from stage I NSCLC patients before and after stereotactic body radiotherapy and related them to distant failure. Every patient was deemed medically inoperable, over 10 because of comorbidities and roughly 7 because they refused surgery. Oligometastatic NSCLC after surgical resection of the primary tumor was present in roughly five patients, while newly diagnosed primary stage I lung tumors were present in about 13. The study sequenced some 38 blood samples from approximately 20 patients, one before and one after SBRT per patient. Using image-guided IMRT or VMAT, SBRT was delivered in 3 to 5 fractions at a biologically effective dose of at least 100 Gy. SBRT was not combined with any concurrent therapy in any patient. Paper-wide results and their limitations: Tumor specificity of expanded TCR clones was not determined. The small cohort and short follow-up limited the study, so independent validation of the findings is needed. Post-SBRT Shannon entropy and its change from baseline were lower in patients who developed distant metastases; baseline Shannon entropy was not associated with metastases. All reported P values were unadjusted for multiple comparisons. Differences in TRBV and TRBJ usage frequencies by metastasis status were reportedly observed in two V genes at baseline and in fewer than 10 V and two J genes after SBRT. After SBRT, the count of unique TCR clones dropped from a median of approximately 11,000 beforehand to about 6,800 afterward (Wilcoxon paired P=0.011).

Counted from cysteine to phenylalanine, this CDR3 has 14 amino acids. The sequence is cut down to CDR3 DNA, 42 bases in frame from base 1. V loses 1 base, J loses 11 bases, and the germline ends lie 17 bases apart. The germline V gene sets CDR1 to SGHAT and CDR2 to FQNNGV. All patients had node-negative disease on CT and PET/CT, and none had a history of other malignancies or had previously received chemotherapy or radiotherapy. At each of two time points, six milliliters of peripheral venous blood were collected into EDTA tubes. Ficoll-Paque Plus density-gradient centrifugation was used to isolate PBMCs. Immediately after collection, samples were stored at -80 degrees C until analysis. About this clonotype: The antigen this receptor binds is unknown. Given a far larger clone just one base away, this is likely a sequencing read error.

Two rounds of multiplex PCR on genomic DNA were used to amplify the TCR beta CDR3 region. In the first PCR round, primers specific to each TRBV and TRBJ gene were used, and the primer sequences were filed in Chinese patent CN105087789A. The second PCR round used universal primers. The Roche High Pure PCR Template Preparation Kit was used to extract genomic DNA from frozen PBMCs. An Illumina HiSeq 3000 was used to sequence the libraries paired-end with 151 bp reads. In the original analysis: CutAdapt was used to discard raw reads that did not contain the multiplex PCR primer sequences. PEAR was used to merge high-quality paired reads into contigs. MiXCR assigned TRB V, D and J gene segments to each contig by aligning to reference sequences. CDR3 sequences were clustered by base quality and sequence similarity to remove sequencing errors. Diversity was measured as Shannon entropy normalized by the natural log of productive TCR sequence number. One minus Shannon entropy divided by the natural log of the number of unique clonotypes was used as the definition of clonality. The Youden index of ROC curves was used to select progression-free survival cut-offs for repertoire metrics, and analyses were performed in R 3.5.3. In-frame beta chains were kept once TCRdb had trimmed the public reads at Q25 with fastp and called clones with MiXCR. Under each unique CDR3 protein, matching rows form one entry showing the most common genes and DNA. The V and J calls shown here were made by TCRdb, not taken from the authors' results. This sample gives roughly 15,000 distinct CDR3 sequences in total; over 15% of them show up just once. Less than 50% of the sample is taken by the ten largest.

The V gene is TRBV11-2 and the J gene is TRBJ2-5; no confident D gene assignment can be made. The TCR was taken from a donor over 45 with non-small cell lung cancer. This material consisted of PBMCs, taken before or after stereotactic body radiation therapy (not recorded which). Here is the DNA: TGTGCCAGCAGCTTAGTCTTCGAGCGCACTGAGCAGTACTTC. Its product reads: CASSLVFERTEQYF.